The clone carrying this T cell receptor beta chain was counted a few times. The antigen is not known. This sample is part of a study of post-analysis software for immune sequencing data. Across the whole study: Recorded subtypes: relapsing-remitting, secondary progressive, progressive-relapsing; some patients unannotated. Study-wide findings and caveats: Higher frequency in patients than in controls was seen for roughly five TRBV segments, with TRBV5-6, TRBV5-1 and TRBV20-1 among them. Multiple sclerosis was associated with a significant reduction in normalized Chao1 diversity relative to controls. Strong co-clustering by F measure was seen for same-batch samples.

Prepared TCR beta cDNA libraries contained unique molecular identifiers. In TCRdb, the PCR reads were re-called with MiXCR into one record per CDR3 protein. The sample consists of a few hundred thousand distinct CDR3 sequences, 34% of them appearing once. Germline-derived CDR1 and CDR2 are SQVTM and ANQGSEA. The CDR3 is 15 residues long. V shed 1 base and J shed 7 bases, with 17 bases lying between them. The V gene is TRBV29-1, the J gene TRBJ2-1, with D possibly being TRBD1 or TRBD2 (6 bases each). Source material: blood. This TCR came from a girl aged 2-17 years with multiple sclerosis. The CDR3: CSVEGVGGWRNEQFF. Here the CDR3 DNA reads TGCAGCGTTGAAGGCGTCGGGGGCTGGAGGAATGAGCAGTTCTTC.